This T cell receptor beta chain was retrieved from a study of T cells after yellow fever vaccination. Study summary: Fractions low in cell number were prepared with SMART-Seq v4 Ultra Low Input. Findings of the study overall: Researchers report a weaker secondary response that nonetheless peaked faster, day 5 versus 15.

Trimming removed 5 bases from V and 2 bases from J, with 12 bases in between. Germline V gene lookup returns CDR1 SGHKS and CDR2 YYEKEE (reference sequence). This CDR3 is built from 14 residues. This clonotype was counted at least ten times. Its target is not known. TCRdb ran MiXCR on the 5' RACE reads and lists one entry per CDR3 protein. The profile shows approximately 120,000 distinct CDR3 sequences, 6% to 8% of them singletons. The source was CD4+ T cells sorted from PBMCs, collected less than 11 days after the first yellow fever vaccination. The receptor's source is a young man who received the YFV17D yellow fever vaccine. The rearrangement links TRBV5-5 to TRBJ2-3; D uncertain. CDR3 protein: CASSPRVTTDTQYF. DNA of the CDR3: TGTGCCAGCAGTCCAAGGGTTACCACAGATACGCAGTATTTT.